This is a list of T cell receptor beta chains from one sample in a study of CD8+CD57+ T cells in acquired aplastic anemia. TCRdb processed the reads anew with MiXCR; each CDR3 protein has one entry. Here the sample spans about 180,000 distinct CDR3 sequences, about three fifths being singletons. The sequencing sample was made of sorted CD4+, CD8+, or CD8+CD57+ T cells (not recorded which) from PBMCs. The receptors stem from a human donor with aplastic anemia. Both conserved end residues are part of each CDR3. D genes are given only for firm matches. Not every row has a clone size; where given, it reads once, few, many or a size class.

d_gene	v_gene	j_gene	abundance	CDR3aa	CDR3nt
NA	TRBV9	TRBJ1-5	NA	CASSAGPTNQPQHF	TGTGCCAGCAGCGCCGGACCGACAAATCAGCCCCAGCATTTT
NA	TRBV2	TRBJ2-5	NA	CASSEWVEETQYF	TGTGCCAGCAGTGAATGGGTGGAAGAGACCCAGTACTTC
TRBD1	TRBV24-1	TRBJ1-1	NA	CATSGPNRGQGNTEAFF	TGTGCCACCAGTGGCCCAAATCGGGGACAGGGGAACACTGAAGCTTTCTTT
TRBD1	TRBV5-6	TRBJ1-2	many	CASSYLQGAEGEGYTF	TGTGCCAGCAGTTACTTACAGGGGGCGGAGGGTGAGGGCTACACCTTC
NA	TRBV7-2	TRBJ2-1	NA	CASSPSGGFNEQFF	TGTGCCAGCAGCCCATCAGGGGGGTTCAATGAGCAGTTCTTC
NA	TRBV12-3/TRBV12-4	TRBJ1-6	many	CASSSDRSYNSPLHF	TGTGCCAGCAGTTCAGACAGGAGCTATAATTCACCCCTCCACTTT
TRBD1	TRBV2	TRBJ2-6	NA	CASKTQGAGANVLTF	TGTGCCAGCAAGACTCAGGGGGCTGGGGCCAACGTCCTGACTTTC
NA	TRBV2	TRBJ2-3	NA	CASMRGGYTDTQYF	TGTGCCAGCATGCGTGGTGGATACACAGATACGCAGTATTTT
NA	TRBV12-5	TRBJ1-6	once	CASRGQGQNSPLHF	TGTGCCAGCAGAGGTCAGGGGCAGAATTCACCCCTCCACTTT
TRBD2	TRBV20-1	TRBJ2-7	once	CSARVSGGLKPYEQYF	TGCAGTGCTAGAGTTAGCGGGGGGCTAAAACCCTACGAGCAGTACTTC
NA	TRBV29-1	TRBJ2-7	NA	CSVGGRAAGPKQYF	TGCAGCGTTGGGGGAAGGGCTGCGGGGCCGAAGCAGTACTTC
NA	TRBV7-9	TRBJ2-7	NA	CASSLVVGLSHEQYF	TGTGCCAGCAGCTTAGTTGTGGGGCTCTCCCACGAGCAGTACTTC
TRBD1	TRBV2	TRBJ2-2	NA	CAIRGQDGTGELSF	TGTGCCATCAGGGGGCAAGATGGGACCGGGGAGCTGTCTTTT
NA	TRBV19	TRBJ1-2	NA	CASSIHNGYTF	TGTGCCAGTAGTATTCACAATGGCTACACCTTC
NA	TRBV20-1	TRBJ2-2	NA	CSARVVGNTGELFF	TGCAGTGCTAGAGTCGTCGGGAACACCGGGGAGCTGTTTTTT
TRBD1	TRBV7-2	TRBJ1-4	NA	CASSLDRDNEKLFF	TGTGCCAGCAGCCTGGACAGGGATAATGAAAAACTGTTTTTT